The TCR beta chain described here comes from a study of blood T cell repertoires in COVID-19. Authors' methods: Cell counts per sample came from amplifying reference gene primers. Repertoires were generated with immunoSEQ multiplex PCR, while TCRdb's copy carries only in-frame clones and drops some. V, J and clone size reflect that table, while D and trimming were determined from the DNA. The table records approximately 230,000 clones, around 88% of them present only once. Seattle researchers signed up patients amid active infection and tracked them longitudinally. Germline CDR1 SNHLY, CDR2 FYNNEI. Trimming stripped 3 bases from V and 3 bases from J, with 11 bases between. CDR3 length: 14 amino acids.

Sequencing was performed on peripheral blood. The chain uses TRBV2 and TRBJ1-2, with D possibly TRBD1 on 6 matching bases. This TCR was recovered from a woman aged 30 to 39 with COVID-19, enrolled during active disease. The DNA of the CDR3 is TGTGCCAGCAGTGAGACGGGGGGCTACTATGGCTACACCTTC. Protein sequence: CASSETGGYYGYTF.